The TCR beta chain described here comes from a study of identical twins. This clonotype was counted only a few times. Each CDR3 protein gets one entry after TCRdb re-called the 5' RACE reads with MiXCR. The top ten hold about 0.99% of the sample, which has 500,000 to 600,000 distinct CDR3 sequences, approximately 22% seen once. These data were also reused for a study on T cells expressing NK-cell markers.

The source of this sequence is a woman aged 18-29 years in good health. The sample consisted of CD4+ T cells sorted from blood.

The CDR3 DNA reads as TGTGCCAGCACGAGGGGACAGGGAGCGTCGACGTACGATGGCTACACCTTC. This codes for CASTRGQGASTYDGYTF. The chain is built from TRBV6-1 and TRBJ1-2; 9 nucleotides line up with TRBD1. The germline V gene has CDR1 MNHNS and CDR2 SASEGT. Germline trimming cut 7 bases from V and 6 bases from J; bases unmatched to any gene: 18. This CDR3 has 17 amino acids.